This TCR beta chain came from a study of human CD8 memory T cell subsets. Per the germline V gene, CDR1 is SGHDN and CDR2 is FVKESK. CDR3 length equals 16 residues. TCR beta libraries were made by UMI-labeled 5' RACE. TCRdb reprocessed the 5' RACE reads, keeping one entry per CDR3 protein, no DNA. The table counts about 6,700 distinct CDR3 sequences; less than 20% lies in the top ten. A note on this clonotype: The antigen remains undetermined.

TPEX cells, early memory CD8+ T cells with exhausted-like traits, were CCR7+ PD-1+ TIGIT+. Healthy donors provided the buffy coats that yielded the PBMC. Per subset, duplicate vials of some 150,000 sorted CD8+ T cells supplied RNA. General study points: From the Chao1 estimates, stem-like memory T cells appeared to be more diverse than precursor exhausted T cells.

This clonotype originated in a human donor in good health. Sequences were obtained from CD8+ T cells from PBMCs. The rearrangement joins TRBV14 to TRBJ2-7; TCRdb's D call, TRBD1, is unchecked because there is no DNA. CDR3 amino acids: CASSQEWTEGTAEQYF.